Below, 8 T cell receptor beta chains from the same sample are listed, as sequenced in a study of shared clonotypes between healthy human individuals. Assay used: immunoSEQ multiplex PCR; TCRdb lists only in-frame clones, some missing. Of 850,000 to 1,100,000 clones in the sample, 60% to 80% are singletons; the top ten hold more than 0.85%. Sequenced: memory CD4+ T cells from PBMCs. Indicated subset: CD45RA-negative fraction. Every receptor here comes from a young man in good health. Some clones in this sample may be carry-over from other donors' samples.

This chain links TRBV5-1 with TRBJ2-3; possible D gene TRBD1, 6 bases. CDR1 and CDR2 (germline): SGHRS, YFSETQ. The CDR3 is 14 residues long. Trimming shortened V by 4 bases and J by 1 base, and 10 bases separated the two germline ends. Written as DNA, the CDR3 is TGCGCCAGCAGCATGGACAGACGCACAGATACGCAGTATTTT. Protein product: CASSMDRRTDTQYF.

This clone was detected once. Distinct nucleotide sequences in the sample also encode this CDR3. The chain combines TRBV28 with TRBJ2-5; either TRBD1 or TRBD2 may fit D (5 bases each). Trimming stripped 10 bases from V and 5 bases from J, with 11 bases between. Germline V gene data show CDR1 as MDHEN and CDR2 as SYDVKM. This CDR3 is 11 amino acids long. The chain's CDR3 is CAIGTTETQYF. CDR3 DNA sequence: TGTGCCATTGGGACGACGGAGACCCAGTACTTC.

The V call is TRBV28, the J call TRBJ1-2; 10 bases match TRBD1. From germline, CDR1 is MDHEN and CDR2 SYDVKM. J was trimmed by 5 bases and V by 1 base; bases with no gene match: 4. This CDR3 is 15 amino acids long. The CDR3 sequence is CASSLSRTGGYGYTF. DNA for the CDR3: TGTGCCAGCAGTTTATCACGGACAGGGGGGTATGGCTACACCTTC.

Remarks on this clone: A much larger clone is a single base away; this may be a read error. J is TRBJ2-7 and V is TRBV6-6; a weak D match, TRBD1 (6 bases). The germline V gene has CDR1 MNHNY and CDR2 SVGAGI (reference sequence). The CDR3 sequence is 13 residues long. The V end lost 6 bases, the J end lost 3 bases, and 12 bases lay between the germline ends. CDR3 loop: CASSPQGNYEQYF. As DNA, the CDR3 is TGTGCCAGCAGCCCCCAGGGGAACTACGAGCAGTACTTC.

This clone came up many times. The chain combines TRBV4-3 with TRBJ2-5; 8 nucleotides line up with TRBD2. Trimming cost V 9 bases and J 3 bases; bases outside gene matches: 15. Germline V gene data show CDR1 as LGHNA and CDR2 as YSLEER. The CDR3 sequence is 16 residues long. CDR3 nucleotide sequence: TGCGCCAGTTCGGCCTCGGACGGGAGGGCGGAAGAGACCCAGTACTTC. It codes for CASSASDGRAEETQYF.

The chain has TRBV5-4 and TRBJ1-4, with a weak D call TRBD1 (5 bases). Germline assignment: CDR1 SGHNT and CDR2 YYREEE (reference sequence). The CDR3 contains 15 residues. The germline V and J ends were trimmed by 0 bases and 6 bases, with 12 bases remaining between them. Written as DNA, the CDR3 is TGTGCCAGCAGCTTGGTGGGACTCGGTTATGAAAAACTGTTTTTT. Translated: CASSLVGLGYEKLFF.

CDR3 amino acids: CASSAEGEQFF. The CDR3 DNA reads as TGTGCCAGCAGCGCAGAGGGTGAGCAGTTCTTC. The rearrangement uses TRBV9 and TRBJ2-1; weak D call: TRBD2 (5 bases). Germline CDR1 SGDLS, CDR2 YYNGEE. V was trimmed by 3 bases and J by 9 bases, leaving 7 bases between them. The CDR3 is 11 amino acids.

The chain uses TRBV12-5 and TRBJ2-7; TRBD1 is a possible D gene (6 bases). The CDR3 is 19 residues long. V gave up 6 bases and J gave up 3 bases, with 30 bases separating them. The V gene's germline CDR1 is LGHNT and CDR2 FRNRAP. CDR3 coding DNA: TGTGCTAGTGGGATCTTTTCCGGGACATCGAGCTGTGGATACTACGAGCAGTACTTC. This encodes CASGIFSGTSSCGYYEQYF.